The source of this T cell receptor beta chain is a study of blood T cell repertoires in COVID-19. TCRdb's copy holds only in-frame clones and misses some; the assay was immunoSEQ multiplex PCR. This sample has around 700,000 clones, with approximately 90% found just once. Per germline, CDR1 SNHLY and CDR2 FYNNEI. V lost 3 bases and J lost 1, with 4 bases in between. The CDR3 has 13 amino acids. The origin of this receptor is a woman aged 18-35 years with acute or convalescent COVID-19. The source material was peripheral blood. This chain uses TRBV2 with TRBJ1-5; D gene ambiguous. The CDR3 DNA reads TGTGCCAGCAGTGAGGAGAGCAATCAGCCCCAGCATTTT. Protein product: CASSEESNQPQHF. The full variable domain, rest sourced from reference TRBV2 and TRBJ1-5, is EPEVTQTPSHQVTQMGQEVILRCVPISNHLYFYWYRQILGQKVEFLVSFYNNEISEKSEIFDDQFSVERPDGSNFTLKIRSTKLEDSAMYFCASSEESNQPQHFGDGTRLSIL.